The present T cell receptor (beta chain) was sequenced within a study of blood T cells in healthy people across ages. General study results and limits: Diversity figures based on one million T cells were deemed too low.

For this clonotype: The target antigen is unknown.

CDR1 and CDR2 (germline): SGHAT, FQNNGV. V lost 0 bases, J lost 2 bases, and 9 bases lay in between. The CDR3 extends over 15 amino acids. A J-beta primer mix and a sample-barcoded 5' primer were used in a second PCR of roughly 6 to 11 cycles. Template switching added a 12-random-nucleotide identifier to every cDNA molecule. Each CDR3 protein gets one entry after TCRdb re-called the 5' RACE reads with MiXCR. Counted here are about 500,000 distinct CDR3 sequences, approximately 25% occurring once; the ten biggest clones make up roughly 9.4%. These data also formed part of another study, on T cells of mothers and their children. That source notes: Donation involved a few healthy Caucasian mothers and the six children that they had. Microchimeric T cell clones that persisted were not detected.

The genes are TRBV11-2 and TRBJ2-3; D uncertain. The receptor's source is a boy aged 5-17 years in good health. Sequences were obtained from blood. This CDR3 reads CASSLDRGTTDTQYF. The CDR3, as DNA: TGTGCCAGCAGCTTAGATCGAGGCACCACAGATACGCAGTATTTT. The whole variable domain, remainder taken from reference TRBV11-2 and TRBJ2-3, is EAGVAQSPRYKIIEKRQSVAFWCNPISGHATLYWYQQILGQGPKLLIQFQNNGVVDDSQLPKDRFSAERLKGVDSTLKIQPAKLEDSAVYLCASSLDRGTTDTQYFGPGTRLTVL.